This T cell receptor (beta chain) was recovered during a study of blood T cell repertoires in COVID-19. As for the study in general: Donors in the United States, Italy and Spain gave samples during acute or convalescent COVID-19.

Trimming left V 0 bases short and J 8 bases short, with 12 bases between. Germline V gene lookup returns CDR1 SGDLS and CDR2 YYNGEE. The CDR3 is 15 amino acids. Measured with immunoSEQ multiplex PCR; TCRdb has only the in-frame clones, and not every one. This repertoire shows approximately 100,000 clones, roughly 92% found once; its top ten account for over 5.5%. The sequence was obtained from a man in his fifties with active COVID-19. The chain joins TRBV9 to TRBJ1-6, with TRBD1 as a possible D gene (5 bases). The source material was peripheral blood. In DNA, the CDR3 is TGTGCCAGCAGCGTAGATATGGGGGAGGATTCACCCCTCCACTTT. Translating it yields CASSVDMGEDSPLHF. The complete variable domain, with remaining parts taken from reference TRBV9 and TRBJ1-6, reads DSGVTQTPKHLITATGQRVTLRCSPRSGDLSVYWYQQSLDQGLQFLIQYYNGEERAKGNILERFSAQQFPDLHSELNLSSLELGDSALYFCASSVDMGEDSPLHFGNGTRLTVT.